Sequencing of this T cell receptor beta chain was carried out in a study of shared T cell receptors in the human thymus. The data were produced by immunoSEQ multiplex PCR, yet TCRdb's version contains in-frame clones alone and is incomplete. Among hundreds of thousands of clones listed, roughly 90% were seen once. These data also featured in a second study, about human thymus T cells. That source notes: Corrective cardiac operations yielded the resected thymus tissue. What related research reported was that thymic repertoires overlapped highly among unrelated individuals.

The sequence derives from a boy under two years old with a congenital heart defect. Sequenced: thymocytes.

The CDR3: CSVRSRATYNEQFF. The CDR3 DNA follows: TGCAGCGTTCGGAGCAGGGCCACCTACAATGAGCAGTTCTTC. The genes are TRBV29-1 and TRBJ2-1; perhaps TRBD1 as D (5 bases). Trimming shortened V by 5 bases and J by 2 bases, and 13 bases separated the two germline ends. The CDR3 consists of 14 residues. Per germline, CDR1 SQVTM and CDR2 ANQGSEA.